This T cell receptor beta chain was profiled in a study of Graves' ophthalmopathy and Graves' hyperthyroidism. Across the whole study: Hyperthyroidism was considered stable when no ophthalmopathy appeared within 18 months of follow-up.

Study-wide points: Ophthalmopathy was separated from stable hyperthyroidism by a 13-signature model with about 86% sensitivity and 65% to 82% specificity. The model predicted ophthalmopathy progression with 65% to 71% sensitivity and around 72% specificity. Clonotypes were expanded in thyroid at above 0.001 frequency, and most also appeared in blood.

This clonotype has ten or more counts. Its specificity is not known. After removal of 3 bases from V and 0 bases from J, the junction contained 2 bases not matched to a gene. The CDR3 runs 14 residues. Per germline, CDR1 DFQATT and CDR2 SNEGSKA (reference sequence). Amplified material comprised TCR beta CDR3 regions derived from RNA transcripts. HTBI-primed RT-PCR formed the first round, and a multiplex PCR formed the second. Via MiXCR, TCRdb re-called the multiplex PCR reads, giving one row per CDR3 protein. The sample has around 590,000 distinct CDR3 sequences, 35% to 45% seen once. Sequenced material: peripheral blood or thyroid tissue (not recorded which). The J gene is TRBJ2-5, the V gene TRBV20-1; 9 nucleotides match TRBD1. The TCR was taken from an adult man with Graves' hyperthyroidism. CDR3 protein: CSASRDRDQETQYF. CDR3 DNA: TGCAGTGCTAGCAGGGACAGGGACCAAGAGACCCAGTACTTC.